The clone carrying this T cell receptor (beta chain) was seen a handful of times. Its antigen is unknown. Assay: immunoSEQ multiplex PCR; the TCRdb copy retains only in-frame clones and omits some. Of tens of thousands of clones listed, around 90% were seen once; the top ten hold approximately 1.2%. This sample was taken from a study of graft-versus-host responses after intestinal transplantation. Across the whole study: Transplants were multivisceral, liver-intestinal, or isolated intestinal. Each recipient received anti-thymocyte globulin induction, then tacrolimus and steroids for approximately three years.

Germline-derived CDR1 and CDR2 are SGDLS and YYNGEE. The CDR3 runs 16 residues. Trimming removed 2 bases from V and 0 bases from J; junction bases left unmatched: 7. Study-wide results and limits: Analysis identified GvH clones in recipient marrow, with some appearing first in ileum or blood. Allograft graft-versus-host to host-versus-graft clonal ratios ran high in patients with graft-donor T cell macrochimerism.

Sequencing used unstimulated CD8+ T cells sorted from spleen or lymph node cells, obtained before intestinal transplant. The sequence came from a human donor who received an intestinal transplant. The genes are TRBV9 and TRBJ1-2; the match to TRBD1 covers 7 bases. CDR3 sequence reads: CASSVDRFASNYGYTF. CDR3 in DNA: TGTGCCAGCAGCGTGGACAGGTTCGCGTCTAACTATGGCTACACCTTC.